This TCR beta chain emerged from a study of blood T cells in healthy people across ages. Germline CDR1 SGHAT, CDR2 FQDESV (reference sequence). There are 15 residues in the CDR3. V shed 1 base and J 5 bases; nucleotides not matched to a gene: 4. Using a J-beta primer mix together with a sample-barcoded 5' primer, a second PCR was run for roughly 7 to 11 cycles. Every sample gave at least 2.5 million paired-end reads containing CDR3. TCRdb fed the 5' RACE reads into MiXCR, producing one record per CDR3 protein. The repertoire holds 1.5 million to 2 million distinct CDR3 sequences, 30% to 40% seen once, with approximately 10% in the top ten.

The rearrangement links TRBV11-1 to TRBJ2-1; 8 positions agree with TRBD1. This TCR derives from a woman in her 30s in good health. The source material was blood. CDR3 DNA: TGTGCCAGCAGCTTAGAGCAGGGGGCTAACAATGAGCAGTTCTTC. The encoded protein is CASSLEQGANNEQFF.